A selection of T cell receptor beta chains follows, all from one sample in a study of cytomegalovirus exposure and HLA in healthy donors. The table came from immunoSEQ multiplex PCR; TCRdb's copy has only in-frame clones and leaves some out. The data contain 100,000 to 150,000 clones, about 80% of them singletons. Sequencing was done on a sample of PBMCs. These receptors came from a woman in her 50s in good health and CMV-seropositive. Both conserved end residues are part of each CDR3. The order of the fields is D gene, J gene, clone size, V gene, CDR3 DNA, CDR3 protein. A D gene is named only where the DNA matches it firmly. A clone size is listed for some rows: how often the clone was seen (once, few, many), or a class if it is expanded.

d_call: TRBD1; j_call: TRBJ1-2; clone_size: once; v_call: TRBV11-2; cdr3_nt: TGTGCCAGCAGCCAGGGTCACGGGACAGGTACCTTC; cdr3_aa: CASSQGHGTGTF
d_call: .; j_call: TRBJ1-5; clone_size: few; v_call: TRBV10-3; cdr3_nt: TGTGCCACAAGCCGGCAGGGAGGGAATCAGCCCCAGCATTTT; cdr3_aa: CATSRQGGNQPQHF
d_call: .; j_call: TRBJ2-2; clone_size: .; v_call: TRBV4-2; cdr3_nt: TGTGCCAGCAGCCTGGGGGCAGGGAACACCGGGGAGCTGTTTTTT; cdr3_aa: CASSLGAGNTGELFF
d_call: .; j_call: TRBJ1-2; clone_size: .; v_call: TRBV4-1; cdr3_nt: TGCGCCAGCAGCCAAGAAGCCGGACTCACTAACTATGGCTACACCTTC; cdr3_aa: CASSQEAGLTNYGYTF
d_call: .; j_call: TRBJ1-4; clone_size: .; v_call: TRBV6-5; cdr3_nt: TGTGCCAGCAGCCGGGACACAAATAATGAAAAACTGTTTTTT; cdr3_aa: CASSRDTNNEKLFF
d_call: TRBD1; j_call: TRBJ1-2; clone_size: .; v_call: TRBV13; cdr3_nt: TGTGCCAGCAGCTTATCGACAGGGTACTATGGCTACACCTTC; cdr3_aa: CASSLSTGYYGYTF
d_call: .; j_call: TRBJ1-5; clone_size: .; v_call: TRBV7-2; cdr3_nt: TGTGCCAGCAGCTTAGATCGTAATCAGCCCCAGCATTTT; cdr3_aa: CASSLDRNQPQHF
d_call: .; j_call: TRBJ1-6; clone_size: .; v_call: TRBV2; cdr3_nt: TGTGCCAGCAGAAATACCGGGAATTCACCCCTCCACTTT; cdr3_aa: CASRNTGNSPLHF
d_call: TRBD1; j_call: TRBJ2-7; clone_size: .; v_call: TRBV10-3; cdr3_nt: TGTGCCATCAACCAAGGGACAGGGACCTACGAGCAGTACTTC; cdr3_aa: CAINQGTGTYEQYF
d_call: .; j_call: TRBJ1-2; clone_size: .; v_call: TRBV5-4; cdr3_nt: TGTGCCAGCAGCCCCCAGGGGATGGATGGCTACACCTTC; cdr3_aa: CASSPQGMDGYTF
d_call: .; j_call: TRBJ1-1; clone_size: .; v_call: TRBV15; cdr3_nt: TGTGCCACCAGCAGAGGATCAAACATGAACACTGAAGCTTTCTTT; cdr3_aa: CATSRGSNMNTEAFF
d_call: .; j_call: TRBJ2-7; clone_size: .; v_call: TRBV9; cdr3_nt: TGTGCCAGCAGCGTAGGAGGGGCTAGCGACGAGCAGTACTTC; cdr3_aa: CASSVGGASDEQYF
d_call: TRBD2; j_call: TRBJ2-2; clone_size: .; v_call: TRBV7-9; cdr3_nt: TGTGCCAGCAGCTCGAGAGGGCGGGGGAAAGGCGGGGAGCTGTTTTTT; cdr3_aa: CASSSRGRGKGGELFF
d_call: TRBD1; j_call: TRBJ1-6; clone_size: .; v_call: TRBV7-8; cdr3_nt: TGTGCCAGCGGGGGGACCGGGACAGGGGATCTAAATTCACCCCTCCACTTT; cdr3_aa: CASGGTGTGDLNSPLHF
d_call: TRBD1; j_call: TRBJ1-1; clone_size: few; v_call: TRBV6-5; cdr3_nt: TGTGCCAGCAGTTACTCTTACAGGGGCGGAACTGAAGCTTTCTTT; cdr3_aa: CASSYSYRGGTEAFF
d_call: .; j_call: TRBJ2-6; clone_size: few; v_call: TRBV27; cdr3_nt: TGTGCCAGCAGTGGGCACCTCTCTGGGGCCAACGTCCTGACTTTC; cdr3_aa: CASSGHLSGANVLTF
d_call: TRBD2; j_call: TRBJ2-5; clone_size: .; v_call: TRBV18; cdr3_nt: TGTGCCAGCTCCCGACTAGCGGTTCAAGAGACCCAGTACTTC; cdr3_aa: CASSRLAVQETQYF
d_call: .; j_call: TRBJ1-4; clone_size: .; v_call: TRBV13; cdr3_nt: TGTGCCAGCAGCTTAGGCACCCACGGGGTCCATGAAAAACTGTTTTTT; cdr3_aa: CASSLGTHGVHEKLFF
d_call: TRBD2; j_call: TRBJ2-5; clone_size: .; v_call: TRBV18; cdr3_nt: TGTGCCAGCTCACGAGGACTAGCGCAAGAGACCCAGTACTTC; cdr3_aa: CASSRGLAQETQYF
d_call: TRBD1; j_call: TRBJ1-5; clone_size: .; v_call: TRBV19; cdr3_nt: TGTGCCAGTAGTCCACTTCTGGACAGGGTGGATCAGCCCCAGCATTTT; cdr3_aa: CASSPLLDRVDQPQHF
d_call: .; j_call: TRBJ2-3; clone_size: .; v_call: TRBV6-1; cdr3_nt: TGTGCCAGCGGACAACAGGTCCCGCAGTATTTT; cdr3_aa: CASGQQVPQYF
d_call: .; j_call: TRBJ1-5; clone_size: .; v_call: TRBV19; cdr3_nt: TGTGCCAGTAGTATACGGGGTGTCAATCAGCCCCAGCATTTT; cdr3_aa: CASSIRGVNQPQHF
d_call: .; j_call: TRBJ1-1; clone_size: .; v_call: TRBV7-9; cdr3_nt: TGTGCCAGCAGCCGGGGGGCGAACACTGAAGCTTTCTTT; cdr3_aa: CASSRGANTEAFF
d_call: .; j_call: TRBJ2-7; clone_size: .; v_call: TRBV6-5; cdr3_nt: TGTGCCAGCAGCACAGGGCGCGAGCAGTACTTC; cdr3_aa: CASSTGREQYF
d_call: TRBD1; j_call: TRBJ2-5; clone_size: .; v_call: TRBV4-2; cdr3_nt: TGTGCCAGCAGCCAGCGGACAGGCCGGGATGAGACCCAGTACTTC; cdr3_aa: CASSQRTGRDETQYF
d_call: .; j_call: TRBJ2-7; clone_size: .; v_call: TRBV11-2; cdr3_nt: TGTGCCAGCAGCCCCAGGCCCTACGAGCAGTACTTC; cdr3_aa: CASSPRPYEQYF
d_call: .; j_call: TRBJ2-2; clone_size: .; v_call: TRBV10-3; cdr3_nt: TGTGCCATCAGTGACCCAGACATTAACACCGGGGAGCTGTTTTTT; cdr3_aa: CAISDPDINTGELFF
d_call: .; j_call: TRBJ1-1; clone_size: .; v_call: TRBV4-1; cdr3_nt: TGCGCCAGCAGCCAAGAGAAATTGGGAGTGAACACTGAAGCTTTCTTT; cdr3_aa: CASSQEKLGVNTEAFF
d_call: TRBD2; j_call: TRBJ2-5; clone_size: .; v_call: TRBV7-7; cdr3_nt: TGTGCTAGCAGTCTTCTGGCTAGCGGGGGCCGCGTAGAGACCCAGTACTTC; cdr3_aa: CASSLLASGGRVETQYF
d_call: .; j_call: TRBJ1-2; clone_size: .; v_call: TRBV11-2; cdr3_nt: TGTGCCAGCAGCTCCCTTGCACGGCACGAGCGAGGCTACACCTTC; cdr3_aa: CASSSLARHERGYTF
d_call: TRBD1; j_call: TRBJ1-2; clone_size: .; v_call: TRBV6-5; cdr3_nt: TGTGCCAGCAGTACAGGGGGCTATGGCTACACCTTC; cdr3_aa: CASSTGGYGYTF
d_call: TRBD1; j_call: TRBJ2-1; clone_size: .; v_call: TRBV6-1; cdr3_nt: TGTGCCAGCAGTGGAGACAGGGGGCACGGCAATGAGCAGTTCTTC; cdr3_aa: CASSGDRGHGNEQFF
d_call: TRBD1; j_call: TRBJ1-2; clone_size: .; v_call: TRBV29-1; cdr3_nt: TGCAGCGCGTTTTTGGGACAGGGGAGTCCCTACACCTTC; cdr3_aa: CSAFLGQGSPYTF
d_call: TRBD2; j_call: TRBJ2-5; clone_size: .; v_call: TRBV5-1; cdr3_nt: TGCGCCAGCAGCTTTGGAGGGACTAGCGGGGGGAGTCAAGAGACCCAGTACTTC; cdr3_aa: CASSFGGTSGGSQETQYF
d_call: .; j_call: TRBJ1-2; clone_size: .; v_call: TRBV4-1; cdr3_nt: TGCGCCAGCAGCCGAGTGGAGGGTTACGGCTACACCTTC; cdr3_aa: CASSRVEGYGYTF
d_call: .; j_call: TRBJ2-7; clone_size: few; v_call: TRBV7-6; cdr3_nt: TGTGCCAGCAGCTTAAGTACGCGGAGGGGGCAGTACTTC; cdr3_aa: CASSLSTRRGQYF
d_call: TRBD1; j_call: TRBJ2-2; clone_size: few; v_call: TRBV19; cdr3_nt: TGTGCCAGTCTACCCTACAGGGGGAACACCGGGGAGCTGTTTTTT; cdr3_aa: CASLPYRGNTGELFF
d_call: .; j_call: TRBJ1-2; clone_size: .; v_call: TRBV5-8; cdr3_nt: TGTGCCAGCAGCTCTCACGTTTCGGGTGGCTATGGCTACACCTTC; cdr3_aa: CASSSHVSGGYGYTF
d_call: TRBD1; j_call: TRBJ2-5; clone_size: few; v_call: TRBV30; cdr3_nt: TGTGCCTGGAGTGGGGCCAAAGGACAGGTTAACTCAGAGACCCAGTACTTC; cdr3_aa: CAWSGAKGQVNSETQYF
d_call: TRBD1; j_call: TRBJ2-4; clone_size: .; v_call: TRBV28; cdr3_nt: TGTGCCAGCAGTCCGACAGGGGGCGCATCCAAAAACATTCAGTACTTC; cdr3_aa: CASSPTGGASKNIQYF
d_call: TRBD2; j_call: TRBJ2-1; clone_size: .; v_call: TRBV25-1; cdr3_nt: TGTGCCAGCAGTGAAATCAGCGGACTAGCGTCCTACAATGAGCAGTTCTTC; cdr3_aa: CASSEISGLASYNEQFF